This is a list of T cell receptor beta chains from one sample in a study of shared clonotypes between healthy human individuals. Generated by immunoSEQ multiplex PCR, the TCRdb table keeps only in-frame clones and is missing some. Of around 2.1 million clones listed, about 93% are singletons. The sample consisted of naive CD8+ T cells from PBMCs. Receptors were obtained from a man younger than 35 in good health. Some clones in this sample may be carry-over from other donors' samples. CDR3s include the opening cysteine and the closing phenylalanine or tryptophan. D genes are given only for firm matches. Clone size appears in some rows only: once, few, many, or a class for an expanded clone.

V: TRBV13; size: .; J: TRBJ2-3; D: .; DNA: TGTGCCAGCCGGGCGGGGCCGGCGAATACGCAGTATTTT; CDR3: CASRAGPANTQYF
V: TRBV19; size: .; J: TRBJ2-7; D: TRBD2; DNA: TGTGCCAGTAGTTCGACTAGCGGGGGACCCTACGAGCAGTACTTC; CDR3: CASSSTSGGPYEQYF
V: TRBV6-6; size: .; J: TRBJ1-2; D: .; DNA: TGTGCCAGCAGTTACGCTGACAGTTTGGTAGGCTACACCTTC; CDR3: CASSYADSLVGYTF
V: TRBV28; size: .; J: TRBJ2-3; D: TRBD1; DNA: TGTGCCAGCAGATTATACAGGGGTGAGGAAGATACGCAGTATTTT; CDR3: CASRLYRGEEDTQYF
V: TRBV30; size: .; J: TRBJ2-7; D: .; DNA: TGTGCCTGGGGCCATGTTCAGATCGAGCAGTACTTC; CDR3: CAWGHVQIEQYF
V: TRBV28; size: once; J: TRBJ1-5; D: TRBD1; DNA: TGTGCCAGCAGTTTATGGACAGGGGGTCCTGGGCATTTT; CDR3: CASSLWTGGPGHF
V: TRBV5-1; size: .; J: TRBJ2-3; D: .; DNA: TGCGCCAGCAGCCCCAGGTTCGGTCATCGGTGGAAGGTTGCAGATACGCAGTATTTT; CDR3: CASSPRFGHRWKVADTQYF
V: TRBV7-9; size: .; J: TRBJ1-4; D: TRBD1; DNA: TGTGCCAGCAGCGGGACAGCCTATAATGAAAAACTGTTTTTT; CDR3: CASSGTAYNEKLFF
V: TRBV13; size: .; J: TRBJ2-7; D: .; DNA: TGTGCCAGCAGCTTAGTAGACGGGGTGGAAGAGCAGTACTTC; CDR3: CASSLVDGVEEQYF
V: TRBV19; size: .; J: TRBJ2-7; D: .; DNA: TGTGCCAGTAGTGACGGACGGAAGAGCTCCTACGAGCAGTACTTC; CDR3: CASSDGRKSSYEQYF
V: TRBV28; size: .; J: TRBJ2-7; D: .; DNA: TGTGCCAGCAGTTTCGTGGAGTCCTACGAGCAGTACTTC; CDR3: CASSFVESYEQYF
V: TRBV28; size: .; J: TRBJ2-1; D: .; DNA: TGTGCCAGCAGTGCATACAATGAGCAGTTCTTC; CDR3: CASSAYNEQFF
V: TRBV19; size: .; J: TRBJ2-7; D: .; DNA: TGTGCCAGTAGTATCCCGACAGTCTACGGCGAGCAGTACTTC; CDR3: CASSIPTVYGEQYF
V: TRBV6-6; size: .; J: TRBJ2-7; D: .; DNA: TGTGCCAGCACCGAGCCGCGGGACCCTTCCTACGAGCAGTACTTC; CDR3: CASTEPRDPSYEQYF
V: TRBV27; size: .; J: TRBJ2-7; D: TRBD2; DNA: TGTGCCAGCAGTTTGACTAGCGGGGTTCCCTACGAGCAGTACTTC; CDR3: CASSLTSGVPYEQYF
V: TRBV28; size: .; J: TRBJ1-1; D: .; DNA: TGTGCCAGCACCGCGGACAGTTCGAACACTGAAGCTTTCTTT; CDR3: CASTADSSNTEAFF
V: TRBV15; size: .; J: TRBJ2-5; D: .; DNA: TGTGCCACCAGCAGAGAAGGGGTTTCCGAGACCCAGTACTTC; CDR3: CATSREGVSETQYF
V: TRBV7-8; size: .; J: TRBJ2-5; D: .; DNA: TGTGCCAGCAGCTCCATGGTGATTGCGGAGACCCAGTACTTC; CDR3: CASSSMVIAETQYF
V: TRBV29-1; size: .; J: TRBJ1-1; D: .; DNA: TGCAGCGCTACGGGATCGGGGGACACTGAAGCTTTCTTT; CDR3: CSATGSGDTEAFF
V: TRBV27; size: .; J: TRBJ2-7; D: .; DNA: TGTGCCAGCCAACCGGGCACCTCCTACGAGCAGTACTTC; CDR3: CASQPGTSYEQYF
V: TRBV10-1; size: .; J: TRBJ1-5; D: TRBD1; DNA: TGCGCCAACAGGACAGGGCCCCAGCATTTT; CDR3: CANRTGPQHF
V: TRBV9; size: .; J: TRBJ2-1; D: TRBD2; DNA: TGTGCCAGCAGCGCAACCGGGACTAGCCACGATGAGCAGTTCTTC; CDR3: CASSATGTSHDEQFF
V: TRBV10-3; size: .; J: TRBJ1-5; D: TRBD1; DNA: TGTGCCATCAGTGAGCCGGGACAGGGAGTCGGCAATCAGCCCCAGCATTTT; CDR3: CAISEPGQGVGNQPQHF
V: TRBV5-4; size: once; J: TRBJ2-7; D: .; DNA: TGTGCCAGCACCCTGGGGACTCCCTCACCCTACGAGCAGTACTTC; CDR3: CASTLGTPSPYEQYF
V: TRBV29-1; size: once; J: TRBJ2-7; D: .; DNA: TGCAGCGTTGAAGATCTCGGGGCCACCCTTACCTACGAGCAGTACTTC; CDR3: CSVEDLGATLTYEQYF
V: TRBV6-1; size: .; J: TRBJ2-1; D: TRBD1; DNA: TGTGCCAGCAGTGTAGGGACAGGGGGCTACAATGAGCAGTTCTTC; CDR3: CASSVGTGGYNEQFF
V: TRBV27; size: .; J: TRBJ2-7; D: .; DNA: TGTGCCAGCAGTTTAGGATTCTTACAGTACTTC; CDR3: CASSLGFLQYF
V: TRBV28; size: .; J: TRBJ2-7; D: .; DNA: TGTGCCAGCAGGGACAGCTATTACGAGCAGTACTTC; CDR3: CASRDSYYEQYF
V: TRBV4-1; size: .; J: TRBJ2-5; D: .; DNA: TGCGCCAGCAGCCAGGGGCGAAGGACCGAGACCCAGTACTTC; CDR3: CASSQGRRTETQYF
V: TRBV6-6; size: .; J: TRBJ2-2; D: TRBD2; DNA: TGTGCCAGCAGTTACTCGACTAGCGGTAACACCGGGGAGCTGTTTTTT; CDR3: CASSYSTSGNTGELFF
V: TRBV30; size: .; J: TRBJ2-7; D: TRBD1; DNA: TGTGCCTGGAGTCAACCTCCCGGGACAGGATTGTACGAGCAGTACTTC; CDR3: CAWSQPPGTGLYEQYF
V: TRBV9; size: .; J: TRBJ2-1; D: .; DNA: TGTGCCAGCAGCGTAGCTGGGACTTCCTCCTACAATGAGCAGTTCTTC; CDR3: CASSVAGTSSYNEQFF
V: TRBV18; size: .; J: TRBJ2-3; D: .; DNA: TGTGCCAGCTCACCACCTGCGCCAAGCACAGATACGCAGTATTTT; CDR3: CASSPPAPSTDTQYF
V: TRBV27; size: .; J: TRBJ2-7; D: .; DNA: TGTGCCAGCAGCTTCGGACGGGCAATCTACGAGCAGTACTTC; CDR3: CASSFGRAIYEQYF
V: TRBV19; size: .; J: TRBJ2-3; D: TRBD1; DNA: TGTGCCAGTAGTATTCGGGACAGGATTATGGATACGCAGTATTTT; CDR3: CASSIRDRIMDTQYF
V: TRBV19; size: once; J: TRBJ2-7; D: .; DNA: TGTGCCAGTAGTCCCCGGGCTAGCGCCTATTACGAGCAGTACTTC; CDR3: CASSPRASAYYEQYF
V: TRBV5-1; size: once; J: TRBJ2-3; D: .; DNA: TGCGCCAGCAGCCAGACCGGGGGAGATACGCAGTATTTT; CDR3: CASSQTGGDTQYF
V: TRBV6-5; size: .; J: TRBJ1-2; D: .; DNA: TGTGCCAGCAGTTACTCGGCCCGACAGATCCATGGCTACACCTTC; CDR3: CASSYSARQIHGYTF
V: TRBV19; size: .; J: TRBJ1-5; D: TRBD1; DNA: TGTGCCAGTAGTCGGGACAGGGGGCAGGGTCAGCCCCAGCATTTT; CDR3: CASSRDRGQGQPQHF
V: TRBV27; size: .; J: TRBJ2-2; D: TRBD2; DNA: TGTGCCAGCAGTTTACGGGGAGGGAGGATTCCCGGGGAGCTGTTTTTT; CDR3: CASSLRGGRIPGELFF
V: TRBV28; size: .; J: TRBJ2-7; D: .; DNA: TGTGCCAGCAGTTTTTCGCCTTTGCGGGGTTCCTCCTACGAGCAGTACTTC; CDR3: CASSFSPLRGSSYEQYF
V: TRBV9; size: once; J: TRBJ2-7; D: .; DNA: TGTGCCAGCAGCGCGGGAGTATCCTACGAGCAGTACTTC; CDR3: CASSAGVSYEQYF
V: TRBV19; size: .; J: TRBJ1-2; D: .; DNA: TGTGCCAGTACGTTGCGTCAGGATAACTATGGCTACACCTTC; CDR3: CASTLRQDNYGYTF
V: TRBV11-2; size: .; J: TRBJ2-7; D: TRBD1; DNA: TGTGCCAGCAGCTACGGGACAGGATACGAGCAGTACTTC; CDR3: CASSYGTGYEQYF